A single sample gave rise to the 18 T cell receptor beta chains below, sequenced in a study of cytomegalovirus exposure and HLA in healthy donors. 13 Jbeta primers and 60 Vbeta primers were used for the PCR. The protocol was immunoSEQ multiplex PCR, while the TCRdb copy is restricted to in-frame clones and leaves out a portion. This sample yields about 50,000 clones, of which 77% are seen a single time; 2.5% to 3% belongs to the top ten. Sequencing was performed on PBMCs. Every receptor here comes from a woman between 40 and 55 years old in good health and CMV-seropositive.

The CDR3 region is CASMTQGEQYF. Here the CDR3 DNA reads TGTGCCAGCATGACACAGGGCGAGCAGTACTTC. J is TRBJ2-7 and V is TRBV2, with a possible D match to TRBD1 (6 bases). Deletions cut 7 bases from V and 6 bases from J, with 10 bases between. Germline V gene data show CDR1 as SNHLY and CDR2 as FYNNEI. The CDR3 sequence is 11 residues long.

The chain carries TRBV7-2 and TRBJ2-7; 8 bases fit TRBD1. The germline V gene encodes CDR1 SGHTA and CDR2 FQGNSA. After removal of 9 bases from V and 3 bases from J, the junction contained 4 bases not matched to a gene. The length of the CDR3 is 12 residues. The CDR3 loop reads CASQGAGYEQYF. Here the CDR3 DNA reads TGTGCCAGTCAGGGGGCGGGCTACGAGCAGTACTTC.

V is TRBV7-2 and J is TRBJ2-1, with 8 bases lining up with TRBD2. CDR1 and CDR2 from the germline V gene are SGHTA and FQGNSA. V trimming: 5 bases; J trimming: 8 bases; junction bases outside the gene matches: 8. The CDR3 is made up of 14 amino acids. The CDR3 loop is CASSGTSLGDEQFF. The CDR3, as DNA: TGTGCCAGCAGCGGGACTAGTTTGGGCGATGAGCAGTTCTTC.

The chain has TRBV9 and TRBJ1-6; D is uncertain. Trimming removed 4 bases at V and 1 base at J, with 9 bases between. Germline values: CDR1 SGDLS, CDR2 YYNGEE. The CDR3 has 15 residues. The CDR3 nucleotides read TGTGCCAGCAGCCCTGGCCAATCCTATAATTCACCCCTCCACTTT. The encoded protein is CASSPGQSYNSPLHF.

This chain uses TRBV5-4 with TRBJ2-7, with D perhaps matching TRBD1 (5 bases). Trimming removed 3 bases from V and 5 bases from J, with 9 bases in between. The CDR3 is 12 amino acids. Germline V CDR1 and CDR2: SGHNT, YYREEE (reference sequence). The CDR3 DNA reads TGTGCCAGCAGCTCCCGCAGGGACGAGCAGTACTTC. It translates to CASSSRRDEQYF.

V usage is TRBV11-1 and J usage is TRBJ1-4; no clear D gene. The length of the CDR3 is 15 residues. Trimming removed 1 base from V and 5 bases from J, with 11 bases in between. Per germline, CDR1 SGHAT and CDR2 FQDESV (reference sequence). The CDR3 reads CASSLGSGFNEKLFF. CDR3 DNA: TGTGCCAGCAGCTTAGGTTCCGGGTTCAATGAAAAACTGTTTTTT.

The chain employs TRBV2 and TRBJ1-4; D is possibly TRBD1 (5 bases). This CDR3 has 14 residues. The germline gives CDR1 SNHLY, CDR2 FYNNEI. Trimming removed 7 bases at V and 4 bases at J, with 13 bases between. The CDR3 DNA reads TGTGCCAGCAAAATCGGACAAATTAATGAAAAACTGTTTTTT. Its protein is CASKIGQINEKLFF.

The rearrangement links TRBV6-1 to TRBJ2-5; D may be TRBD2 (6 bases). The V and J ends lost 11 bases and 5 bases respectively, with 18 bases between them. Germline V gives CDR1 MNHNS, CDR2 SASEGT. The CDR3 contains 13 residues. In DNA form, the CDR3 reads TGTGCCGGGCGGGACCCGGGCAGGGAGACCCAGTACTTC. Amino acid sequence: CAGRDPGRETQYF.

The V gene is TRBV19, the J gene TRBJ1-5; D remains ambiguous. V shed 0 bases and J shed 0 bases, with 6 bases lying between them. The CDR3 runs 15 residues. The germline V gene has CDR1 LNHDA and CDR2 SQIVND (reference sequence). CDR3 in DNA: TGTGCCAGTAGTATAGAACACAGTAGCAATCAGCCCCAGCATTTT. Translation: CASSIEHSSNQPQHF.

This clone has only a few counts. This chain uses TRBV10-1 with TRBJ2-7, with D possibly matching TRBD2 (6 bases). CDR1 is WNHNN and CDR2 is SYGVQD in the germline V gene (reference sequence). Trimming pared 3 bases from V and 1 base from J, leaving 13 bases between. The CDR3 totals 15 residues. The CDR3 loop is CASSDRSRGSYEQYF. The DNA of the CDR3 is TGCGCCAGCAGTGATAGGTCGCGGGGTTCCTACGAGCAGTACTTC.

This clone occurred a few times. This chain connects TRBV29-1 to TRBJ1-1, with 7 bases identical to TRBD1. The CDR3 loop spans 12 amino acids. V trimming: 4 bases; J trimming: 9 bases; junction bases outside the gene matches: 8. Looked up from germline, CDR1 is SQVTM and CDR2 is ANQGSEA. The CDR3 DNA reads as TGCAGCGTTGCCCCAGGGGGACTTCAAGCTTTCTTT. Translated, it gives CSVAPGGLQAFF.

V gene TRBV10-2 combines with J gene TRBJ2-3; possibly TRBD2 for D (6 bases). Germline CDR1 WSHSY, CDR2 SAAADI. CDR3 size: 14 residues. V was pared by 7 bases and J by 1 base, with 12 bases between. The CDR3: CASNPGLRTDTQYF. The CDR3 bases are TGCGCCAGCAACCCGGGACTCCGCACAGATACGCAGTATTTT.

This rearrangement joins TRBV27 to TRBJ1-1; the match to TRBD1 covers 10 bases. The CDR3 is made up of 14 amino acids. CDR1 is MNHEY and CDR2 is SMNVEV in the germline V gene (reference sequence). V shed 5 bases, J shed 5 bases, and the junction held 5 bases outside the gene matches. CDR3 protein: CASSEGTGVTEAFF. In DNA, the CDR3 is TGTGCCAGCAGTGAGGGGACAGGGGTTACTGAAGCTTTCTTT.

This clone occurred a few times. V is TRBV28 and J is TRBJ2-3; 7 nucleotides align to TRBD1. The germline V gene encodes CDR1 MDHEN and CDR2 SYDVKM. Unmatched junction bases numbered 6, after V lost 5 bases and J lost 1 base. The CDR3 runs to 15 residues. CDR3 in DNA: TGTGCCAGCAGTCAAACAGGGGACCGCACAGATACGCAGTATTTT. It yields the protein CASSQTGDRTDTQYF.

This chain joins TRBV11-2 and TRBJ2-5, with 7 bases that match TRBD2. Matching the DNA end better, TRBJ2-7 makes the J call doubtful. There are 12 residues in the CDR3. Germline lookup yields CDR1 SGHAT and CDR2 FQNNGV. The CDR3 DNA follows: TGTGCCAGCAGGGGACTATCCTACGAGCAGTACTTC. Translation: CASRGLSYEQYF.

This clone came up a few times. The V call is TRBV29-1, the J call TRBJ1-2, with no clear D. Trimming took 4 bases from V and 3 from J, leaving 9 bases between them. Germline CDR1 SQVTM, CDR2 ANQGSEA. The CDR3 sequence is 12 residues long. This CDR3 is CSVVGRDYGYTF. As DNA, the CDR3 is TGCAGCGTTGTGGGGAGAGACTATGGCTACACCTTC.

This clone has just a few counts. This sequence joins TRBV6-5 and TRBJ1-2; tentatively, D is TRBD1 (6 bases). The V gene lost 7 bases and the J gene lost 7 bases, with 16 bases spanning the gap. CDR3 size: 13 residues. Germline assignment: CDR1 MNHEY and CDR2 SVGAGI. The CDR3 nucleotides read TGTGCCAGCACCAACGGGGGGGCGAGTGGCTACACCTTC. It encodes CASTNGGASGYTF.

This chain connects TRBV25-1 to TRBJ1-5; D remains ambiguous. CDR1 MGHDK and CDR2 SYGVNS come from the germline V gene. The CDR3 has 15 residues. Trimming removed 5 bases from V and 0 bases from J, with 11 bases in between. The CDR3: CASSSTAYSNQPQHF. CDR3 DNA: TGTGCCAGCAGTTCTACAGCTTATAGCAATCAGCCCCAGCATTTT.